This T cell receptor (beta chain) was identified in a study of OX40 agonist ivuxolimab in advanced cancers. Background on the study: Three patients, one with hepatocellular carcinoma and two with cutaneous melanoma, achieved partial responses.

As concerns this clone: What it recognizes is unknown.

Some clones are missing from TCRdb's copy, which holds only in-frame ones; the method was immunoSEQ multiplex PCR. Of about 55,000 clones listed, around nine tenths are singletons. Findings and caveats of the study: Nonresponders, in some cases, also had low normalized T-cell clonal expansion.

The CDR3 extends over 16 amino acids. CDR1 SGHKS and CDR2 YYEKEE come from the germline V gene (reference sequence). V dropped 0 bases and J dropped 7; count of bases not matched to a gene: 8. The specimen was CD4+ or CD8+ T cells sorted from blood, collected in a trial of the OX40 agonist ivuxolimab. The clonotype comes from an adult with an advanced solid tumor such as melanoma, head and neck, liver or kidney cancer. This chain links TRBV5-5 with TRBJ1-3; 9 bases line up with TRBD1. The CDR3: CASSLVVRTGANTIYF. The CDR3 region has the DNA TGTGCCAGCAGCTTGGTGGTTCGGACAGGGGCCAACACCATATATTTT.